This T cell receptor beta chain was sequenced during a study of blood T cell repertoires in COVID-19. V gave up 4 bases and J gave up 3 bases; unmatched junction bases: 14. The CDR3 has 17 residues. CDR1 and CDR2 from the germline V gene are SGHDT and YYEEEE. The method was immunoSEQ multiplex PCR; TCRdb's version includes in-frame clones alone and lacks a portion of them. The table lists approximately 170,000 clones, almost 85% of them singletons. The sequence was collected from a man aged 35-49 years who had recovered from COVID-19. Specimen: peripheral blood. This sequence joins TRBV5-6 and TRBJ2-7, with 9 bases that match TRBD1. CDR3: CASSPRVIQGARYEQYF. The CDR3 DNA follows: TGTGCCAGCAGCCCCAGGGTAATACAGGGGGCGCGCTACGAGCAGTACTTC.